This paragraph covers one T cell receptor (beta chain) sequence. Its antigen is still unknown. One junction end disagrees with the germline gene, perhaps due to a read error. Three rounds of nested PCR, following a modified ARM-PCR protocol, produced the TCRbeta library. Via MiXCR, TCRdb re-called the multiplex PCR reads, giving one row per CDR3 protein. The data contain some 95,000 distinct CDR3 sequences, roughly 80% of them seen just once; the ten biggest clones take up around 30%. No cell sorting was done before RNA was extracted from the tissue. Distant lung tissue was collected more than 3 cm away from the tumor edge. There are 15 residues in the CDR3. This sample is part of a study of tumor and adjacent non-tumor tissue in lung cancer. General study findings and limits: Patients with more diverse tumor TCRs had worse survival.

This sequence originates from a man aged 60-69 years with small cell lung cancer. The specimen was distant non-tumor lung tissue. The chain employs TRBV12-3 or TRBV12-4 and TRBJ2-5; 9 bases align to TRBD2. The CDR3 reads CAGNPYSGGQGTQYF. For the CDR3, the DNA is TGTGCCGGCAATCCCTATAGCGGGGGACAAGGGACCCAGTACTTC.